This T cell receptor beta chain was identified in a study of blood T cell repertoires in COVID-19. Study summary: Italy, Spain and the United States were the sources of the convalescent and acute COVID-19 samples. Sources were T cells, B-cell-depleted T cells, or PBMCs; the material itself was cDNA or gDNA.

The V end was cut by 0 bases, the J end by 8 bases, with 8 bases between. The CDR3 consists of 14 residues. Germline V gene sequence: CDR1 LNHNV, CDR2 YYDKDF (reference sequence). In the study's own analysis: Amplifying reference gene primers gave estimates of nucleated cell counts. The assay was immunoSEQ multiplex PCR, and TCRdb's table has in-frame clones only and misses some. V and J calls and clone size are those listed in that table; D and trimming were worked out from the DNA. Counted here are about 140,000 clones, 75% to 90% occurring once; the ten biggest clones make up roughly 3.2%. Sequencing was carried out using peripheral blood. This TCR derives from a woman in her fifties or sixties with active COVID-19. The genes are TRBV15 and TRBJ1-6, with a possible D match to TRBD1 (5 bases). DNA for the CDR3: TGTGCCACCAGCAGAGATACGGGGGATTCACCCCTCCACTTT. Translating gives CATSRDTGDSPLHF.